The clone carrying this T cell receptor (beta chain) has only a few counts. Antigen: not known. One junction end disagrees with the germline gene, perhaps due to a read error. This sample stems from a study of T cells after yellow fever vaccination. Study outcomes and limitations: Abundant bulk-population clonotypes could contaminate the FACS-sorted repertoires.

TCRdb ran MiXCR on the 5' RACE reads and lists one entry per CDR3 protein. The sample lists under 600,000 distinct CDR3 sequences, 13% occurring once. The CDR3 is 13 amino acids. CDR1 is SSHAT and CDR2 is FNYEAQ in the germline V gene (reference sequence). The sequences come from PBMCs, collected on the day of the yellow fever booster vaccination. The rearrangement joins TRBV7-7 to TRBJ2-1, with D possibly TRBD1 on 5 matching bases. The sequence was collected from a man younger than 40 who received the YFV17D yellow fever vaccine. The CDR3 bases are TGTGCTAGCAGCTTAGGGGAACTATCGGAGCAGTTCTTC. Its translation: CASSLGELSEQFF. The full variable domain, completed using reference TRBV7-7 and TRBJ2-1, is GAGVSQSPRYKVTKRGQDVTLRCDPISSHATLYWYQQALGQGPEFLTYFNYEAQPDKSGLPSDRFSAERPEGSISTLTIQRTEQRDSAMYRCASSLGELSEQFFGPGTRLTVL.